The 19 T cell receptor beta chains below all came from one sample that was sequenced in a study of T cell responses to AZD1222 COVID-19 vaccine. The data were produced by immunoSEQ multiplex PCR, yet TCRdb's version contains in-frame clones alone and is incomplete. This sample has roughly 120,000 clones, with around 92% found just once. This specimen consisted of peripheral blood, obtained on day 0 of AZD1222 vaccination. Receptors were obtained from an adult in good health.

The genes are TRBV27 and TRBJ2-5; 8 bases fit TRBD1. With V trimmed by 10 bases and J by 5 bases, 12 bases remained unmatched. Germline CDR1 reads MNHEY; CDR2 reads SMNVEV (reference sequence). The CDR3 has 14 amino acids. CDR3 in DNA: TGTGCCACCAGGGGGCGGGGCGGTGGGGAGACCCAGTACTTC. Protein sequence: CATRGRGGGETQYF.

V and J are TRBV10-1 and TRBJ2-1; D is possibly TRBD2 (6 bases). Looked up from germline, CDR1 is WNHNN and CDR2 is SYGVQD (reference sequence). There are 14 residues in the CDR3. V lost 9 bases and J lost 8, with 20 bases in between. In nucleotides, the CDR3 is TGCGCCAGTTGCCGGGACTCCCTTTTGGATGAGCAGTTCTTC. Amino acid sequence: CASCRDSLLDEQFF.

Points on this clone: In the same sample, other DNA sequences code for this CDR3. The genes are TRBV28 and TRBJ2-7; 11 bases are shared with TRBD2. J was trimmed by 7 bases and V by 6 bases; bases with no gene match: 8. This CDR3 is 14 amino acids long. CDR1 and CDR2 (germline): MDHEN, SYDVKM. The CDR3 bases are TGTGCCAGCAGCATCGGGCTAGCGGGAGGTGAGCAGTACTTC. Protein: CASSIGLAGGEQYF.

CDR3 sequence reads: CATSDPGRQETQYF. Written as DNA, the CDR3 is TGTGCCACCAGTGACCCCGGCCGTCAAGAGACCCAGTACTTC. The rearrangement links TRBV24-1 to TRBJ2-5; no reliable D call. This CDR3 has 14 amino acids. V lost 4 bases and J 2 bases, leaving 10 bases between the germline ends. The germline V gene encodes CDR1 KGHDR and CDR2 SFDVKD.

The rearrangement links TRBV5-1 to TRBJ2-3, with TRBD2 matching over 9 bases. The CDR3 is 17 residues long. Germline lookup yields CDR1 SGHRS and CDR2 YFSETQ. Trimming took 4 bases from V and 4 from J; bases not matched to a gene: 13. The CDR3 nucleotides are TGCGCCAGCAGCCAAAGTGGCGGGAGGGCCGTCCCAGATACGCAGTATTTT. This encodes CASSQSGGRAVPDTQYF.

This clone appeared a few times. The rearrangement links TRBV4-2 to TRBJ2-3; D is ambiguous. This CDR3 comprises 13 residues. The germline V gene has CDR1 LGHNA and CDR2 YNFKEQ. V shed 2 bases and J shed 5 bases, with 8 bases lying between them. The CDR3 DNA reads as TGTGCCAGCAGCCAATTACCCGGAGATACGCAGTATTTT. Amino acid sequence: CASSQLPGDTQYF.

This rearrangement joins TRBV15 to TRBJ2-7; TRBD1 is a possible D gene (6 bases). Trimming stripped 5 bases from V and 2 bases from J, with 28 bases between. The CDR3 sequence is 19 residues long. Germline values: CDR1 LNHNV, CDR2 YYDKDF (reference sequence). The CDR3 protein is CATSARKVTGTFLPYEQYF. Written as DNA, the CDR3 is TGTGCCACCAGCGCCCGAAAGGTGACAGGCACTTTTCTTCCCTACGAGCAGTACTTC.

The chain joins TRBV11-2 to TRBJ1-1, with a weak D call TRBD1 (6 bases). Trimming removed 2 bases at V and 0 bases at J, with 13 bases between. CDR1 is SGHAT, CDR2 FQNNGV, per germline. This CDR3 comprises 16 residues. In DNA form, the CDR3 reads TGTGCCAGCAGCTTAAATACAGGGATTATGAACACTGAAGCTTTCTTT. Protein product: CASSLNTGIMNTEAFF.

This rearrangement joins TRBV18 to TRBJ1-2; weak D call: TRBD1 (5 bases). Germline loops: CDR1 KGHSH, CDR2 LQKENI. V was trimmed by 3 bases and J by 4 bases, leaving 15 bases between them. The CDR3 is 15 amino acids. The DNA for the CDR3 is TGTGCCAGCTCACCTGATTTGACAGCGTTCTATGGCTACACCTTC. The encoded protein is CASSPDLTAFYGYTF.

The rearrangement links TRBV7-7 to TRBJ1-3; D remains unclear. Germline lookup yields CDR1 SSHAT and CDR2 FNYEAQ (reference sequence). V was trimmed by 3 bases and J by 4 bases, leaving 7 bases between them. The CDR3 length is 13 residues. The CDR3 here is CASSFQVGNTIYF. In DNA form, the CDR3 reads TGTGCCAGCAGCTTTCAAGTAGGAAACACCATATATTTT.

This sequence joins TRBV29-1 and TRBJ2-2; TRBD1 is a possible D gene (5 bases). Germline V gene data show CDR1 as SQVTM and CDR2 as ANQGSEA. This CDR3 spans 12 amino acids. V lost 3 bases to trimming and J lost 7 bases, with 9 bases between them. CDR3 protein: CSVDREDGELFF. CDR3 DNA sequence: TGCAGCGTTGACAGGGAAGACGGGGAGCTGTTTTTT.

This chain uses TRBV28 with TRBJ1-2; TRBD1 is a possible D gene (6 bases). V lost 2 bases and J lost 8, with 12 bases in between. This CDR3 comprises 13 residues. CDR1 and CDR2 from the germline V gene are MDHEN and SYDVKM. The DNA for the CDR3 is TGTGCCAGCAGTTTAAGGGACATAGGGGGCTACACCTTC. The encoded protein is CASSLRDIGGYTF.

The DNA of the CDR3 is TGTGCCAGCAGCCAAAACAGTCAATTCGGAGGAAACACCATATATTTT. It specifies CASSQNSQFGGNTIYF. This sequence joins TRBV3-1 (or the pseudogene TRBV3-2) and TRBJ1-3; D unclear. The CDR3 has 16 amino acids. V shed 2 bases and J shed 4 bases, with 15 bases lying between them. CDR1 LGHDT and CDR2 YNNKEL come from the germline V gene (reference sequence).

This clone was seen just once. The chain has TRBV15 and TRBJ2-5; D remains unclear. The CDR3 is made up of 14 amino acids. Looked up from germline, CDR1 is LNHNV and CDR2 is YYDKDF (reference sequence). V was trimmed by 1 base and J by 5 bases, leaving 11 bases between them. CDR3 loop: CATSRGSTQETQYF. The CDR3 DNA sequence: TGTGCCACCAGCAGAGGATCAACCCAGGAGACCCAGTACTTC. Supplemented by reference TRBV15 and TRBJ2-5, the full variable domain reads DAMVIQNPRYQVTQFGKPVTLSCSQTLNHNVMYWYQQKSSQAPKLLFHYYDKDFNNEADTPDNFQSRRPNTSFCFLDIRSPGLGDTAMYLCATSRGSTQETQYFGPGTRLLVL.

This clone was recorded only once. The chain couples TRBV7-8 to TRBJ1-5, with 9 positions matching TRBD1. CDR3 length equals 16 residues. V shed 7 bases and J 3 bases; nucleotides not matched to a gene: 10. Germline lookup yields CDR1 SGHVS and CDR2 FQNEAQ. CDR3 bases: TGTGCCAGCACCCATAGGGACAGGGCCATCAATCAGCCCCAGCATTTT. Its translation is CASTHRDRAINQPQHF. The whole variable domain, filled in from reference TRBV7-8 and TRBJ1-5, reads GAGVSQSPRYKVAKRGQDVALRCDPISGHVSLFWYQQALGQGPEFLTYFQNEAQLDKSGLPSDRFFAERPEGSVSTLKIQRTQQEDSAVYLCASTHRDRAINQPQHFGDGTRLSIL.

This clone was picked up one time. The chain carries TRBV28 and TRBJ2-7; D remains ambiguous. Germline V lookup: CDR1 MDHEN, CDR2 SYDVKM. This CDR3 is 15 amino acids long. The V end was cut by 5 bases, the J end by 2 bases, with 16 bases between. The DNA of the CDR3 is TGTGCCAGCAGTAGGTTAGGCGGCTCAACCTACGAGCAGTACTTC. Amino acids: CASSRLGGSTYEQYF. Using reference TRBV28 and TRBJ2-7 for the parts outside the CDR3, the full variable domain is DVKVTQSSRYLVKRTGEKVFLECVQDMDHENMFWYRQDPGLGLRLIYFSYDVKMKEKGDIPEGYSVSREKKERFSLILESASTNQTSMYLCASSRLGGSTYEQYFGPGTRLTVT.

This chain joins TRBV4-2 and TRBJ2-2, with a possible D match to TRBD2 (6 bases). In germline, CDR1 is LGHNA, CDR2 YNFKEQ. V lost 0 bases and J 6 bases, leaving 17 bases between the germline ends. CDR3 length: 17 amino acids. CDR3 residues: CASSQDPPGGEAGELFF. As DNA, the CDR3 is TGTGCCAGCAGCCAAGATCCTCCGGGCGGGGAGGCCGGGGAGCTGTTTTTT.

In nucleotides, the CDR3 is TGTGCCAGCAGCTCAAATAGCGGGAGGTCCTACGAGCAGTACTTC. Protein product: CASSSNSGRSYEQYF. This sequence joins TRBV11-2 and TRBJ2-7, with 10 bases lining up with TRBD2. This CDR3 has 15 residues. Germline trimming cut 4 bases from V and 1 base from J; bases unmatched to any gene: 4. Germline V gene lookup returns CDR1 SGHAT and CDR2 FQNNGV.

This clone was picked up one time. The gene calls are TRBV28 and TRBJ1-6; TRBD1 matches 10 bases. J lost 6 bases, V lost 3 bases, and 8 bases had no gene match. CDR1 and CDR2 from the germline V gene are MDHEN and SYDVKM. This CDR3 contains 17 residues. The CDR3 DNA is TGTGCCAGCAGTTTCCCCGGGACAGGGGTGGGTAATTCACCCCTCCACTTT. This gives the protein CASSFPGTGVGNSPLHF.